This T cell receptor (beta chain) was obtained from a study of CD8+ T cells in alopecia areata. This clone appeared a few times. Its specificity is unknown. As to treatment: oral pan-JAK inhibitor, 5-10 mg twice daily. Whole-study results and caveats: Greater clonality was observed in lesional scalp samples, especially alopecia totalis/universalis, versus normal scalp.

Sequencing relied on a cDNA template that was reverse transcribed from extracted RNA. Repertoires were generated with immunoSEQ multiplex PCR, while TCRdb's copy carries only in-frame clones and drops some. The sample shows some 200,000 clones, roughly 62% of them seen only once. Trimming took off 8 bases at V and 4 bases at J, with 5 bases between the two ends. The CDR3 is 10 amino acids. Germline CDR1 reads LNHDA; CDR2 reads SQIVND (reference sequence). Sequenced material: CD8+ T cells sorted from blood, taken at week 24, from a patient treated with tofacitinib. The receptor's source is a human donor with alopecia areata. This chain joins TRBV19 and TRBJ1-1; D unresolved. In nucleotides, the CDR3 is TGTGCCAGTGGGCCCACTGAAGCTTTCTTT. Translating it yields CASGPTEAFF.